Shown below are 4 T cell receptor beta chains from a single sample sequenced in a study of cytomegalovirus exposure and HLA in healthy donors. PCR was performed using 60 Vbeta and 13 Jbeta primers. Measured with immunoSEQ multiplex PCR; TCRdb has only the in-frame clones, and not every one. The sample comprises 100,000 to 150,000 clones, roughly two thirds of which are singletons, and less than 2% rests with the top ten. The sequenced sample consisted of PBMCs. All receptors derive from a man aged 25 to 40 in good health and CMV-seropositive.

This chain links TRBV5-1 with TRBJ2-3; the D gene is possibly TRBD2 (6 bases). Trimming took 0 bases from V and 4 from J, leaving 12 bases between them. CDR3 length: 15 residues. The germline CDR1 and CDR2 sequences are SGHRS and YFSETQ. CDR3 loop: CASSLGGGKADTQYF. As DNA, the CDR3 is TGCGCCAGCAGCTTGGGGGGCGGGAAGGCAGATACGCAGTATTTT.

The sample holds a few counts of this clone. The V call is TRBV29-1, the J call TRBJ2-3; 8 nucleotides line up with TRBD1. With 8 bases clipped from V and 4 bases from J, the junction kept 8 bases outside the gene matches. Per germline, CDR1 SQVTM and CDR2 ANQGSEA. The CDR3 sequence is 13 residues long. CDR3 residues: CSPFRTGPDTQYF. The CDR3 nucleotides are TGCAGCCCATTTCGGACAGGGCCAGATACGCAGTATTTT.

The chain couples TRBV7-9 to TRBJ2-2; 7 bases agree with TRBD1. The germline V gene encodes CDR1 SEHNR and CDR2 FQNEAQ (reference sequence). This CDR3 region has 17 residues. Losses at the gene ends were 5 bases for V and 6 bases for J; bases not matched to a gene: 15. CDR3 nucleotide sequence: TGTGCCAGCAGCCCCCCGCGACAGGGAGAAGGTTCCGGGGAGCTGTTTTTT. Translating it yields CASSPPRQGEGSGELFF. The whole variable domain, filled in from reference TRBV7-9 and TRBJ2-2, reads DTGVSQNPRHKITKRGQNVTFRCDPISEHNRLYWYRQTLGQGPEFLTYFQNEAQLEKSRLLSDRFSAERPKGSFSTLEIQRTEQGDSAMYLCASSPPRQGEGSGELFFGEGSRLTVL.

This clone has a handful of counts. The chain carries TRBV10-3 and TRBJ1-5; D possibly corresponds to TRBD1 (6 bases). The V end was cut by 1 base, the J end by 3 bases, with 13 bases between. Germline CDR1 is ENHRY and CDR2 is SYGVKD. This CDR3 contains 16 residues. The DNA of the CDR3 is TGTGCCATCAGTGAGTACAGGGTGGGTTTCAATCAGCCCCAGCATTTT. Translated, it gives CAISEYRVGFNQPQHF.